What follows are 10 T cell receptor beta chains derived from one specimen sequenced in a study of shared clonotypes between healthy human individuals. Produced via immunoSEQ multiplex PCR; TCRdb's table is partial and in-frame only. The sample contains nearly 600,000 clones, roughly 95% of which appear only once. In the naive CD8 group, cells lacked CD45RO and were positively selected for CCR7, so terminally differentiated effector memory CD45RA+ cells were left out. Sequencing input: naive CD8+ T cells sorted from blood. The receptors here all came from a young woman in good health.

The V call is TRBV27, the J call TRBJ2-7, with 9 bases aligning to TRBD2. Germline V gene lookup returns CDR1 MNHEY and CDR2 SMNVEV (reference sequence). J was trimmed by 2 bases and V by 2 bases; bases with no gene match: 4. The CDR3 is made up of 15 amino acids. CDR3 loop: CASSLGSGSAYEQYF. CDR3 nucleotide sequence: TGTGCCAGCAGTTTAGGTAGCGGGAGTGCCTACGAGCAGTACTTC.

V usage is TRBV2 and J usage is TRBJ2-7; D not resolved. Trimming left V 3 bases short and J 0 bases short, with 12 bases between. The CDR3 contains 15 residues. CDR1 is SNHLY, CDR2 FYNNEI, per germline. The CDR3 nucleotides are TGTGCCAGCAGTGAGGTGAATTTAAGCTCCTACGAGCAGTACTTC. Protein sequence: CASSEVNLSSYEQYF.

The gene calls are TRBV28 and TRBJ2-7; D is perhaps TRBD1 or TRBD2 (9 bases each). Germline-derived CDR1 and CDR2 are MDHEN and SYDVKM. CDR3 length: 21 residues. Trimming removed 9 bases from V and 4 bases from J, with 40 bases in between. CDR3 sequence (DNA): TGTGCCAGTCGAACGGGGACAGGGAACACGCCGGTAGCGGGAGCTTTGTACGAGCAGTACTTC. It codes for CASRTGTGNTPVAGALYEQYF.

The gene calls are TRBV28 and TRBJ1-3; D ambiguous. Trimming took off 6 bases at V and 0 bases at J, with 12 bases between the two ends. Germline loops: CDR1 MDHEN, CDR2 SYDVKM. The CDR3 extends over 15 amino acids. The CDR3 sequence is CASSLIQNSGNTIYF. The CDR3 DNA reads TGTGCCAGCAGCTTGATCCAGAACTCTGGAAACACCATATATTTT. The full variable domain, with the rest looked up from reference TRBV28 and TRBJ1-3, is DVKVTQSSRYLVKRTGEKVFLECVQDMDHENMFWYRQDPGLGLRLIYFSYDVKMKEKGDIPEGYSVSREKKERFSLILESASTNQTSMYLCASSLIQNSGNTIYFGEGSWLTVV.

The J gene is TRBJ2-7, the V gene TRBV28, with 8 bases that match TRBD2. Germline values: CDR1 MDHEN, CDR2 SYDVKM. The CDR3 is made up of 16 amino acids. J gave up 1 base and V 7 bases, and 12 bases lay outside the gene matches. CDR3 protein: CASNSLGVAGSYEQYF. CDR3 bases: TGTGCCAGCAACTCCCTTGGGGTAGCGGGATCCTACGAGCAGTACTTC.

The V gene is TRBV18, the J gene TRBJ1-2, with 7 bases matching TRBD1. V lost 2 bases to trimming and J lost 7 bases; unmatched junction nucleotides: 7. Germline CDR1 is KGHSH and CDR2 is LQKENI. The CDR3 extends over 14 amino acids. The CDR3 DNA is TGTGCCAGCTCACCAAGCGGTCCAGGGGGTGGCTACACCTTC. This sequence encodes CASSPSGPGGGYTF.

CDR3 residues: CASSLSAGADTQYF. The CDR3 bases are TGTGCCAGCAGCCTTAGCGCGGGGGCGGATACGCAGTATTTT. The chain links TRBV9 to TRBJ2-3; the D gene is possibly TRBD2 (7 bases). The V gene lost 4 bases and the J gene lost 6 bases, with 15 bases spanning the gap. This CDR3 comprises 14 residues. Germline loops: CDR1 SGDLS, CDR2 YYNGEE.

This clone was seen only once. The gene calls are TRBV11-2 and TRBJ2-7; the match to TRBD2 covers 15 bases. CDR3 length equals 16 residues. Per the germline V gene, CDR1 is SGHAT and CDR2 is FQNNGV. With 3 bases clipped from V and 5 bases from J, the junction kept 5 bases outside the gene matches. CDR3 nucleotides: TGTGCCAGCAGCTTCACTGGACTAGCGGGAGGGGACGAGCAGTACTTC. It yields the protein CASSFTGLAGGDEQYF.

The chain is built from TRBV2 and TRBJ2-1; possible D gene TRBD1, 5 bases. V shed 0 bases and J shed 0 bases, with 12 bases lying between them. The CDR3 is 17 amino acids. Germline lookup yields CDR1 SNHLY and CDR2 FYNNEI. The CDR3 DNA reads TGTGCCAGCAGTGAAGCGGGGCAGGCGAGCTCCTACAATGAGCAGTTCTTC. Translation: CASSEAGQASSYNEQFF.

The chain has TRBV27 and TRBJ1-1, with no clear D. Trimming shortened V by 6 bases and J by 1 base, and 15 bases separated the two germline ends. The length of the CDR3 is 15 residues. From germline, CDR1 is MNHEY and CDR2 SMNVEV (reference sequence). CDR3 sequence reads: CASRVAALGNTEAFF. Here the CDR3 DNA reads TGTGCCAGCAGGGTCGCCGCCCTTGGGAACACTGAAGCTTTCTTT.